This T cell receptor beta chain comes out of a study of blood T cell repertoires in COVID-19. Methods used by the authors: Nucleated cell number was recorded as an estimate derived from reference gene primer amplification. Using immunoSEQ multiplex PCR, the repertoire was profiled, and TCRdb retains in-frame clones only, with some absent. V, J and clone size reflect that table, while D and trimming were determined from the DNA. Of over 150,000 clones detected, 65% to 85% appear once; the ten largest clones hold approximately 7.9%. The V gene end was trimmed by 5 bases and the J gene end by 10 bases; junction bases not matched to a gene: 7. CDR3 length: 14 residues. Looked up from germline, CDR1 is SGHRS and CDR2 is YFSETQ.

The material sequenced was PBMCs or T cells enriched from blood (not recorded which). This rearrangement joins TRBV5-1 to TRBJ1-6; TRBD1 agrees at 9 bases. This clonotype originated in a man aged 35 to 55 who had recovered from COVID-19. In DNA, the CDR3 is TGCGCCAGCAGGGGGACAGGGACAGAGTCACCCCTCCACTTT. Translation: CASRGTGTESPLHF.